This is a list of T cell receptor beta chains from one sample in a study of PD-L1 blockade in urothelial cancer. Data came from immunoSEQ multiplex PCR; TCRdb stores just in-frame clones and leaves some out. This sample has fewer than 50,000 clones, with about four fifths found just once. The sequenced sample was PBMCs, obtained around atezolizumab (anti-PD-L1) treatment. These TCRs come from a man between 65 and 85 years old with urothelial cancer. Both conserved end residues are part of each CDR3. A D gene is named only where the DNA matches it firmly. Clone size is given for some rows only: seen once, a few or many times, or a class if the clone is expanded.

once | TRBD1 | TRBJ1-2 | TRBV7-8 | CASSIDRAVNYGYTF | TGTGCCAGCAGCATTGACAGGGCGGTTAACTATGGCTACACCTTC
. | . | TRBJ2-5 | TRBV28 | CASSLAGWGETQYF | TGTGCCAGCAGCCTCGCGGGGTGGGGAGAGACCCAGTACTTC
. | TRBD2 | TRBJ2-1 | TRBV5-4 | CASTIAGGDNEQFF | TGTGCCAGCACCATAGCGGGAGGCGACAATGAGCAGTTCTTC
. | . | TRBJ2-2 | TRBV29-1 | CSVEDRRLHPTGELFF | TGCAGCGTTGAAGATCGGCGACTACACCCCACCGGGGAGCTGTTTTTT
. | . | TRBJ1-2 | TRBV29-1 | CSVRAPGAVNYGYTF | TGCAGCGTCCGTGCTCCAGGGGCTGTTAACTATGGCTACACCTTC
. | TRBD1 | TRBJ2-1 | TRBV4-2 | CASSQAPLGTGARNEQFF | TGTGCCAGCAGCCAAGCCCCCCTTGGGACAGGGGCAAGGAATGAGCAGTTCTTC
. | . | TRBJ2-2 | TRBV5-8 | CASSFSTGELFF | TGTGCCAGCAGCTTCAGCACCGGGGAGCTGTTTTTT
. | . | TRBJ2-5 | TRBV5-1 | CASSLNPGVGTQYF | TGCGCCAGCAGCTTGAACCCGGGGGTGGGGACCCAGTACTTC
few | TRBD2 | TRBJ2-3 | TRBV2 | CASSEKALAGLTQYF | TGTGCCAGCAGTGAAAAGGCACTAGCGGGCCTTACGCAGTATTTT
. | . | TRBJ2-5 | TRBV28 | CASSLSRFGSQGTQYF | TGTGCCAGCAGTTTATCGCGGTTTGGCTCCCAGGGGACCCAGTACTTC
. | TRBD2 | TRBJ2-1 | TRBV6-5 | CASSYRAGGASNEQFF | TGTGCCAGCAGTTACCGGGCGGGAGGAGCTAGCAATGAGCAGTTCTTC
. | TRBD2 | TRBJ2-3 | TRBV6-1 | CASSEAGGSGATDTQYF | TGTGCCAGCAGTGAAGCGGGAGGGAGTGGGGCCACAGATACGCAGTATTTT
. | . | TRBJ2-1 | TRBV29-1 | CSARQGGAEQFF | TGCAGCGCACGACAGGGAGGCGCTGAGCAGTTCTTC
. | . | TRBJ2-1 | TRBV5-1 | CASRLSESSEQFF | TGCGCCAGCAGGCTCAGCGAAAGCAGTGAGCAGTTCTTC
few | . | TRBJ2-7 | TRBV30 | CAWRGKGLYEQYF | TGTGCCTGGAGGGGGAAGGGACTTTACGAGCAGTACTTC
. | TRBD1 | TRBJ1-2 | TRBV5-1 | CASRFTGQGLGGYTF | TGCGCCAGCAGGTTCACGGGACAGGGGCTCGGTGGCTACACCTTC
. | TRBD1 | TRBJ1-3 | TRBV5-4 | CASSSQRTGRSGNTIYF | TGTGCCAGCAGCTCACAAAGGACAGGCCGCTCTGGAAACACCATATATTTT